This T cell receptor (beta chain) derives from a study of cytomegalovirus exposure and HLA in healthy donors. This clone was detected a few times. Its target is unknown. PCR employed 60 Vbeta and 13 Jbeta primers. In the study's own analysis: Roughly 11 million of the 60 million to 90 million unique TCR beta chains counted in a later analysis were shared. Clones were read by immunoSEQ multiplex PCR, and TCRdb kept only the in-frame ones, dropping some. The V and J calls and clone size are taken from that table; D and trimming were inferred from the DNA. There are some 170,000 clones in the sample; roughly 70% occur only once, and approximately 2.5% lies in the top ten. Overall study findings and caveats: Segments of the TCR beta V type were, in most cases, productive about 90% or about 30% of the time in an earlier analysis.

Sequenced material: PBMCs. This clonotype originated in a woman aged 25 to 39 in good health and CMV-seronegative.

CDR3 sequence reads: CASSQSSGAYEQYF. CDR3 DNA: TGCGCCAGCAGCCAGAGTAGCGGAGCCTACGAGCAGTACTTC. The V call is TRBV4-1, the J call TRBJ2-7; tentatively, D is TRBD2 (6 bases). CDR1 and CDR2 from the germline V gene are MGHRA and YSYEKL. The V end lost 3 bases, the J end lost 2 bases, and 11 bases lay between the germline ends. The CDR3 totals 14 residues.